This T cell receptor (beta chain) originates from a study of beta chain features in type 1 diabetes. Overall study context: Age and gender were similar between patients and healthy donors, as were cell yields. The number of sorted cells examined across all samples was around 98 million.

Germline lookup yields CDR1 SGHDN and CDR2 FVKESK. This CDR3 spans 13 amino acids. Trimming removed 1 base from V and 9 bases from J; junction bases left unmatched: 3. cDNA synthesis used the whole RNA isolate, giving expressed TCRB sequences. TCRdb's copy holds only in-frame clones and misses some; the assay was immunoSEQ multiplex PCR. The profile shows roughly 260,000 clones, under 13% of them singletons. General study findings and limits: The study found moderately but significantly shorter TCRB CDR3s in all four CD4+ subsets of Type 1 diabetes patients.

A note on this clone: Its antigen is undetermined.

The clonotype originates from a man in his thirties or forties with type 1 diabetes. The specimen sequenced was naive CD4+ T cells from blood. J is TRBJ1-5 and V is TRBV14, with TRBD1 matching 7 bases. The CDR3 DNA follows: TGTGCCAGCAGCCAAGGGACAGGCGGGCCCCAGCATTTT. It codes for CASSQGTGGPQHF.